This TCR beta chain was documented in a study of vaccination and CD4 T cells after COVID-19. Treatment given: roughly 10-day PBMC culture with coronavirus spike peptide pools or control peptides (ViraFEST assay). As concerns this clonotype: Its target is unknown.

V shed 1 base and J shed 0 bases, with 7 bases lying between them. From germline, CDR1 is DFQATT and CDR2 SNEGSKA (reference sequence). This CDR3 has 15 amino acids. Cultured CD4+ T-cell DNA underwent Oncomine TCR Beta short-read sequencing. TCRdb re-derived calls from the PCR reads in MiXCR, one entry per CDR3 protein. The sample has about 22,000 distinct CDR3 sequences, 62% seen once; the top ten hold approximately 22%. Sequenced here: CD4+ T cells from blood, cultured in vitro, sampled before SARS-CoV-2 vaccination. The TCR comes from a human donor who received a COVID-19 vaccine. The chain carries TRBV20-1 and TRBJ1-6, with D perhaps TRBD1 (5 bases). The CDR3 DNA reads as TGCAGTGCTAGAGTCGGGGGCTCCTATAATTCACCCCTCCACTTT. It codes for CSARVGGSYNSPLHF.